Presented here are 17 T cell receptor beta chains from one specimen sequenced in a study of blood T cell repertoires in COVID-19. Sequencing was performed with immunoSEQ multiplex PCR; in TCRdb, only in-frame clones are kept and a portion is missing. The table includes over 150,000 clones, approximately 86% detected once. Sequenced sample: peripheral blood. These receptors were taken from a woman older than 75 with active or convalescent COVID-19.

The chain carries TRBV5-1 and TRBJ2-5; 10 bases are a match to TRBD2. Germline V gene data show CDR1 as SGHRS and CDR2 as YFSETQ. After removal of 4 bases from V and 3 bases from J, the junction contained 15 bases not matched to a gene. CDR3 length: 18 residues. The CDR3 loop is CASSHGLAEGGGEETQYF. CDR3 coding DNA: TGCGCCAGCAGCCATGGACTAGCGGAGGGAGGGGGCGAAGAGACCCAGTACTTC.

This chain connects TRBV10-3 to TRBJ1-1; D gene uncertain. V shed 6 bases and J shed 0 bases, with 5 bases lying between them. CDR1 is ENHRY, CDR2 SYGVKD, per germline. The CDR3 sequence is 12 residues long. The CDR3 coding sequence is TGTGCCATCAGCCAGATGAACACTGAAGCTTTCTTT. Translated, it gives CAISQMNTEAFF.

This clone appeared a few times. The V call is TRBV5-4, the J call TRBJ2-3; unclear D gene. The CDR3 is 16 residues long. The germline V gene encodes CDR1 SGHNT and CDR2 YYREEE (reference sequence). The V end was cut by 0 bases, the J end by 0 bases, with 11 bases between. The CDR3 DNA reads TGTGCCAGCAGCTTGGTCCTCGCGGCTAGCACAGATACGCAGTATTTT. Amino acids: CASSLVLAASTDTQYF.

This rearrangement joins TRBV20-1 to TRBJ2-1, with D perhaps matching TRBD1 (5 bases). Germline V gene sequence: CDR1 DFQATT, CDR2 SNEGSKA (reference sequence). The V end was cut by 3 bases, the J end by 10 bases, with 19 bases between. The CDR3 totals 14 residues. CDR3 nucleotides: TGCAGTGCTAGTTCAGTCCAGGGTCGGCGGGAGCAGTTCTTC. It is translated as CSASSVQGRREQFF.

The J gene is TRBJ2-3, the V gene TRBV21-1; the table's D call of TRBD2 was not tested on the DNA. TRBV21-1 has pseudogene status. CDR3 length: 17 residues. The DNA of the CDR3 is TGTGCCAGCAGCGCCACGAGTGGTCAGGGACTTAAAGATACGCAGTATTTT. Translating gives CASSATSGQGLKDTQYF.

The gene calls are TRBV18 and TRBJ1-1, with no clear D. V shed 1 base and J shed 5 bases, with 5 bases lying between them. Germline V gene sequence: CDR1 KGHSH, CDR2 LQKENI. The CDR3 loop spans 12 amino acids. CDR3 loop: CASSPRQTEAFF. In nucleotides, the CDR3 is TGTGCCAGCTCACCACGACAAACTGAAGCTTTCTTT.

The genes are TRBV3-1 (or the pseudogene TRBV3-2) and TRBJ1-1; D is ambiguous. V lost 5 bases, J lost 7 bases, and 11 bases lay in between. Germline V gene sequence: CDR1 LGHDT, CDR2 YNNKEL (reference sequence). The CDR3 loop spans 12 amino acids. CDR3 loop: CASSTITDEAFF. In DNA, the CDR3 is TGTGCCAGCAGCACGATTACTGATGAAGCTTTCTTT.

The gene calls are TRBV19 and TRBJ2-2, with D hard to call. This CDR3 comprises 14 residues. The germline V gene has CDR1 LNHDA and CDR2 SQIVND (reference sequence). Trimming took off 7 bases at V and 2 bases at J, with 11 bases between the two ends. For the CDR3, the DNA is TGTGCCAGTACCTCCCTAGGAAACACCGGGGAGCTGTTTTTT. It encodes CASTSLGNTGELFF.

This chain joins TRBV25-1 and TRBJ1-1, with TRBD1 matching over 10 bases. The CDR3 extends over 14 amino acids. J was trimmed by 5 bases and V by 6 bases; bases with no gene match: 6. Germline CDR1 reads MGHDK; CDR2 reads SYGVNS. The CDR3 nucleotides read TGTGCCAGCAGGACAGGGGGCGCGGAGACTGAAGCTTTCTTT. Its translation is CASRTGGAETEAFF.

This clone was counted once. The chain carries TRBV7-3 and TRBJ2-2; possible D gene TRBD2, 6 bases. The CDR3 loop spans 15 amino acids. Trimming removed 3 bases from V and 5 bases from J, with 13 bases in between. Germline V gene data show CDR1 as SGHTA and CDR2 as FQGTGA. CDR3 residues: CASSFGRVGTGELFF. Here the CDR3 DNA reads TGTGCCAGCAGCTTCGGGAGAGTGGGGACCGGGGAGCTGTTTTTT.

The chain links TRBV2 to TRBJ2-7, with 7 nucleotides matching TRBD1. Trimming cost V 6 bases and J 2 bases; bases outside gene matches: 7. From germline, CDR1 is SNHLY and CDR2 FYNNEI. This CDR3 is built from 14 residues. The CDR3 sequence is CASRSGTETYEQYF. In nucleotides, the CDR3 is TGTGCCAGCAGGTCCGGGACAGAGACCTACGAGCAGTACTTC.

The chain links TRBV24-1 to TRBJ1-2; D perhaps matches TRBD1 (6 bases). Germline V gene data show CDR1 as KGHDR and CDR2 as SFDVKD. This CDR3 comprises 15 residues. Between the trimmed V and J ends, which lost 4 bases and 4 bases, there was a span of 15 bases. This CDR3 is CATSDTVQGGYGYTF. The CDR3 DNA is TGTGCCACCAGTGACACCGTACAGGGTGGCTATGGCTACACCTTC.

V and J are TRBV7-3 and TRBJ1-2; 7 nucleotides agree with TRBD1. The germline CDR1 and CDR2 sequences are SGHTA and FQGTGA. The CDR3 contains 14 residues. V gave up 5 bases and J gave up 3 bases; unmatched junction bases: 6. CDR3 in DNA: TGTGCCAGCAGCGTACAGGGGTCTTACTATGGCTACACCTTC. Translation: CASSVQGSYYGYTF.

The V and J genes are TRBV5-4 and TRBJ1-3; 7 bases line up with TRBD1. CDR1 and CDR2 (germline): SGHNT, YYREEE (reference sequence). J gave up 0 bases and V 6 bases, and 12 bases lay outside the gene matches. The CDR3 runs to 17 residues. CDR3 region: CASTERGGSLSGNTIYF. CDR3 DNA sequence: TGTGCCAGCACCGAGAGAGGGGGCAGCCTCTCTGGAAACACCATATATTTT.

V usage is TRBV11-2 and J usage is TRBJ2-7, with a weak D call TRBD1 (6 bases). CDR1 and CDR2 from the germline V gene are SGHAT and FQNNGV. The CDR3 contains 13 residues. Trimming pared 7 bases from V and 6 bases from J, leaving 16 bases between. The CDR3 region is CASIPGGRGEQYF. Written as DNA, the CDR3 is TGTGCCAGCATCCCTGGGGGCCGGGGCGAGCAGTACTTC.

The rearrangement links TRBV7-9 to TRBJ1-6; D not certain. Trimming took off 1 base at V and 3 bases at J, with 13 bases between the two ends. The germline gives CDR1 SEHNR, CDR2 FQNEAQ (reference sequence). CDR3 length equals 17 residues. CDR3 sequence (DNA): TGTGCCAGCAGCTTAGGCCCTCCTGTACTCTATAATTCACCCCTCCACTTT. This encodes CASSLGPPVLYNSPLHF.

The V gene is TRBV9, the J gene TRBJ2-1; D may be TRBD2 (7 bases). CDR1 is SGDLS, CDR2 YYNGEE, per germline. The CDR3 sequence is 16 residues long. Trimming left V 0 bases short and J 0 bases short, with 10 bases between. CDR3 region: CASSVGGGDSYNEQFF. The CDR3 DNA sequence: TGTGCCAGCAGCGTAGGGGGGGGCGACTCCTACAATGAGCAGTTCTTC.